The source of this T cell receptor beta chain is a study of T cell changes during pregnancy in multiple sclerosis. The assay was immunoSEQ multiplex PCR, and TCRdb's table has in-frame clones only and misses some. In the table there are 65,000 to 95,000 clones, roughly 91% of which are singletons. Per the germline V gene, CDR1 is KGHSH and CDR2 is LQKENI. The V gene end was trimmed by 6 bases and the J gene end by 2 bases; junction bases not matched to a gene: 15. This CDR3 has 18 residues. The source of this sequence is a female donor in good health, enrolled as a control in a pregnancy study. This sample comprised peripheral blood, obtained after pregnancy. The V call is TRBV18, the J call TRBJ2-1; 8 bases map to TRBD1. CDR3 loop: CASSHSSLTGGPYNEQFF. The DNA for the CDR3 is TGTGCCAGCTCCCATTCCTCCCTTACAGGGGGACCCTACAATGAGCAGTTCTTC. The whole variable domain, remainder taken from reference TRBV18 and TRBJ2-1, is NAGVMQNPRHLVRRRGQEARLRCSPMKGHSHVYWYRQLPEEGLKFMVYLQKENIIDESGMPKERFSAEFPKEGPSILRIQQVVRGDSAAYFCASSHSSLTGGPYNEQFFGPGTRLTVL.